Here is one TCR beta chain with its context. The antigen this receptor binds is unknown. No much larger clone is present one base from it, and per-base qualities are unavailable. The cohort was made up of around 720 healthy bone marrow donors. Cohort members were all nominally healthy when sampled, although unrecorded immune exposures were likely present. The donor was CMV seropositive and was included in the group of about 290 seropositive cohort members. A peripheral blood sample was provided by each donor, and peripheral blood mononuclear cells were used for TCR beta sequencing. Genomic DNA was extracted from the blood cell samples with the Qiagen DNeasy Blood Extraction Kit. Receptor libraries were prepared by the immunoSEQ multiplex PCR assay. For the multiplex PCR, a mixture combining 60 forward primers for TCR Vbeta segments and 13 reverse primers for TCR Jbeta segments was used. The CDR3 region of rearranged TCR beta genes was amplified from genomic DNA with a multiplex PCR assay. Amplified TCR beta libraries were sequenced as 87-base-pair reads on the Illumina HiSeq System. As for the authors' bioinformatics: A later analysis counted about 80 million unique TCR beta chains across the roughly 700 repertoires, and 10 million to 11 million of these chains were shared by at least two donors. Raw reads were error-corrected and collapsed into unique sequences with a nearest-neighbor algorithm that merged closely related sequences to remove PCR and sequencing errors. V, D and J gene segments were assigned by aligning CDR3 sequences to IMGT reference sequences. For a sequence to be retained, a match of at least six nucleotides to both a V gene segment and a J gene segment was required. A rearrangement was called productive if the CDR3 had no stop codons and remained in frame with V and J, and every other rearrangement was called non-productive. CDR3 was defined according to IMGT convention as the region running from the second conserved V-encoded cysteine to the conserved J-encoded phenylalanine. The earlier analysis of about 590 of the donors excluded sequences that lacked an unambiguous match to a single V gene segment. In an earlier analysis of a few hundred of the donors, V segments were called functional above 56.7% productive rearrangements and were called segregating when the between-donor standard deviation exceeded 5%. A statistical classification framework was developed to diagnose cytomegalovirus status using the catalog of TCR beta chain sequences. In a later analysis, V and J genes were assigned by comparing TCR nucleotide sequences against IMGT/GENE-DB human TR gene sequences. The TCRdist pipeline was used in a later analysis to assign CDR3 sequences and most-parsimonious VDJ recombination scenarios. In a later analysis, every TCR beta chain was defined by the combination of its CDR3 amino acid sequence and its V-gene family, and reads without a unique V-gene family were dropped. In a later analysis, 500 to 700 highly shared, low-generation-probability nucleotide sequences were removed to address suspected cross-contamination and a sequencing artifact. For each public chain, a later analysis derived a clonal expansion index from normalized ranks of inferred template counts within each repertoire. In a later analysis, generation probabilities were computed using a VDJ recombination model fitted to out-of-frame rearrangements, and the results were checked against IGoR. In a later analysis, hypergeometric tests were used to score TCR-TCR, TCR-HLA and TCR-CMV co-occurrence, with a repertoire-size bias correction applied to TCR pairs. To estimate false discovery rates, a later analysis permuted the HLA or CMV assignments 20 times. In a later analysis, co-occurring TCRs were grouped with DBSCAN, and TCRdist sequence similarity was added when clustering was performed within HLA-allele-positive subsets. Repertoires with fewer than 30,000 or more than 120,000 public chains were left out of co-occurrence clustering, as were about 5 repertoires with anomalous nucleotide sharing. TCRdb mirrors the immuneACCESS table, restricted to in-frame sequences. Some clones are absent from its copies; in checked studies, under half trace to an unresolved V gene, and the reason for the others is unknown. V and J calls and clone size are those listed in that table; D and trimming were worked out from the DNA. In this sample the table shows about 150,000 clones, about four fifths of which occur a single time. The ten most abundant clones make up approximately 7.7% of the sample.

CDR1 is given as DFQATT and CDR2 as SNEGSKA, both from the germline V gene (reference sequence). Reading from cysteine to phenylalanine, the CDR3 counts 11 amino acids. This entry keeps only the CDR3 DNA: 33 bases, framed from base 1. Between the V and J ends, shortened by 3 bases and 4 bases respectively, the junction contains 7 bases. This entry is derived from a study of cytomegalovirus exposure and HLA in healthy donors listed by TCRdb under 2017. Describing the broader study: According to an earlier analysis of 550 to 700 of the donors, some 170 million T cells yielded 117 million unique TCR beta sequences and 276 Gb of sequence data. An early release covering roughly 640 HLA-typed donors comprised 250 to 350 gigabases of sequencing data and 65 million to 100 million unique TCR sequences. Of the 300 to 500 genotyped donors, less than 85% were placed in the genetic ancestry cluster associated with self-reported Caucasian donors. The aim of the study was to test whether cataloging public T cell receptors could identify signatures of past pathogen exposure. Using immunosequencing, the study profiled T cell repertoires from around 670 subjects and related those repertoires to cytomegalovirus serostatus. Along with the roughly 670-subject first cohort, a separate validation cohort of over 90 different subjects was used. To predict cytomegalovirus infection status, the study combined high-throughput TCR immunosequencing, statistical association of individual TCRs with disease status, and machine learning. A later analysis re-analyzed previously published TCR beta repertoires from about 600 donors and added high-resolution HLA genotyping to study TCR occurrence patterns. The later analysis used no new phenotypic data to find candidate immune exposures, relying instead on TCR beta sequences and their occurrence across donors. To decide whether each TCR beta V gene segment behaved as functional or pseudogenic, an earlier analysis of fewer than 750 of the donors relied on high-throughput TCR beta sequencing. Donor age, sex, ethnicity and CMV serostatus were compiled together with the repertoire data. Genome-wide SNP genotypes for about three fifths of the roughly 670 donors were used in a later genetic analysis, which treated that subset as a discovery cohort. Every discovery cohort repertoire had been produced on one sequencing platform. HLA typing covered class I and class II loci at four-digit resolution. Typing coverage varied by locus: about 629-640 donors for A, B, C, DRB1 and DQB1; roughly 520 for DQA1; 606 for DPA1; fewer than 480 for DPB1. Roughly 5 DR-DQ haplotypes were treated as single units for association and clustering because of strong linkage in the cohort. Across some 400 genotyped donors of the cohort, an average of approximately 240,000 unique TCR beta nucleotide sequences per donor were sequenced, and approximately 17% of those sequences were non-productive.

General conclusions and limits of the study: In a later analysis, the rate of TCR association differed among HLA loci, with DRB1 alleles having the most associated TCRs and HLA-C alleles having the fewest. Because the 87-base-pair reads could not distinguish some IMGT-functional V segments, including TRBV6-2 and TRBV6-3, those segments were excluded. Assigning TCR associations to individual alleles was difficult when HLA alleles, especially DR and DQ, strongly co-occurred. In a later analysis, several top co-occurrence clusters were reported to appear linked to parvovirus B19, influenza, CMV and Epstein-Barr virus. In a later analysis, most CMV-associated TCR beta chains were found to appear HLA-restricted, with HLA associations seemingly driven largely by CMV exposure. Most TCR sequences were observed very rarely across donors, whereas some public TCRs were present in many individuals. The classifier was reported to diagnose cytomegalovirus status with high specificity and sensitivity in both the original cohort and the validation cohort. A further reported finding was that TCR beta sequences accurately predicted the HLA-A and HLA-B alleles for most subjects in the first cohort. A later genetic analysis associated a missense DCLRE1C variant with V-gene and J-gene trimming of TCR beta chains, and an independent cohort replicated the association. The authors suggested that the approach could potentially be extended to other disease states and immunological phenotypes. For the cohort, immune exposure information was limited to CMV serostatus. Broadly in line with IMGT annotations, most TCR beta V segments showed up in productive rearrangements about 87% or about 30% of the time in an earlier analysis of 450 to 600 of the donors. In a later analysis, about 17,000 TCR beta sequences were associated with specific HLA alleles at a false discovery rate of 0.05. The study listed 150 to 200 TCR beta chains as associated with cytomegalovirus. Correlated functional status among segregating V segments might reflect linkage disequilibrium, but an unknown experimental factor could not be ruled out. A few of the identified cytomegalovirus-associated TCR beta chains were confirmed in vitro to be specific for cytomegalovirus antigens. A later analysis found that HLA-associated TCR beta chains were more clonally expanded and had lower generation probabilities than equally common non-associated chains. A later genetic analysis reported fewer N-insertions in productive TCRs among donors in an Asian-associated ancestry cluster than the approximately 700-donor mean. HLA typing was unavailable for some donors at each locus, so association tests used only the typed subset. Approximately 16 rarely observed V segments, including chromosome 9 orphons, were excluded from the earlier analysis of almost 600 of the donors because counts were too low. Presence/absence analyses assumed roughly uniform sequencing depth across donors, an assumption that may not hold. Only TCR beta chains were sequenced in this cohort, and the absence of alpha or paired-chain data limited detectable features. The sequencing pipeline was judged likely to have produced a cluster of highly shared sequence variants as a technical artifact.

The sequenced sample was PBMCs. The clonotype comes from a man younger than 40 in good health and CMV-seropositive. The sequence joins TRBV20-1 to TRBJ2-7, with no confidently assigned D gene. Here is the DNA: TGCAGTGCTAGTTCGGAGTACGAGCAGTACTTC. It translates to CSASSEYEQYF.